The 10 T cell receptor beta chains below all came from one sample that was sequenced in a study of T cell repertoires in cytomegalovirus infection. One entry per CDR3 protein results from TCRdb running MiXCR on the reads. The top ten hold 20% to 30% of the sample, which has 450,000 to 550,000 distinct CDR3 sequences, more than 15% seen once. The source material was CD8+ T cells from PBMCs. These receptor sequences come from a human donor in good health (CMV status not recorded). Some clones in this sample may be carry-over from other donors' samples.

This clonotype showed up just a few times. V is TRBV4-1 and J is TRBJ2-7; the D gene is possibly TRBD1 (5 bases). V shed 3 bases and J shed 2 bases, with 14 bases lying between them. In germline, CDR1 is MGHRA, CDR2 YSYEKL. CDR3 size: 15 residues. CDR3 amino acids: CASSQATAPTYEQYF. Here the CDR3 DNA reads TGCGCCAGCAGCCAGGCGACAGCACCGACCTACGAGCAGTACTTC.

This clonotype was found many times. The chain combines TRBV2 with TRBJ1-1; the match to TRBD1 covers 9 bases. The CDR3 runs to 16 residues. The germline V gene encodes CDR1 SNHLY and CDR2 FYNNEI. The V gene end was trimmed by 6 bases and the J gene end by 0 bases; junction bases not matched to a gene: 8. The CDR3 spells CASRTGTGSLNTEAFF. CDR3 DNA: TGTGCCAGCAGAACCGGGACAGGGTCCTTGAACACTGAAGCTTTCTTT.

This clonotype was counted many times. The rearrangement uses TRBV7-9 and TRBJ2-1, with D uncertain. The CDR3 is 15 residues long. The germline gives CDR1 SEHNR, CDR2 FQNEAQ (reference sequence). V was trimmed by 3 bases and J by 0 bases, leaving 9 bases between them. CDR3 nucleotides: TGTGCCAGCAGCTTTCCGGGCAGCTCCTACAATGAGCAGTTCTTC. It yields the protein CASSFPGSSYNEQFF.

This clonotype was observed at least ten times. The genes are TRBV7-9 and TRBJ2-3; the match to TRBD2 covers 13 bases. The germline gives CDR1 SEHNR, CDR2 FQNEAQ (reference sequence). CDR3 length: 15 residues. The J segment lost 11 bases and the V segment lost 2 bases, leaving 7 bases of the junction unmatched. CDR3 DNA sequence: TGTGCCAGCAGCTTAATCGGACTAGCGGGGGCCCAGCAGTATTTT. It specifies CASSLIGLAGAQQYF.

This clonotype turned up a few times. The chain uses TRBV27 and TRBJ1-1; D is possibly TRBD1 (5 bases). V was trimmed by 6 bases and J by 2 bases, leaving 16 bases between them. CDR1 is MNHEY, CDR2 SMNVEV, per germline (reference sequence). This CDR3 is 15 amino acids long. The CDR3 protein is CASRSLGGPNTEAFF. The CDR3 nucleotides read TGTGCCAGCAGATCGCTCGGGGGACCTAACACTGAAGCTTTCTTT.

This clonotype has more than one count but fewer than ten. This sequence joins TRBV9 and TRBJ1-1; 7 positions match TRBD1. The V and J ends lost 0 bases and 0 bases, in that order; junction bases with no gene match: 5. CDR1 SGDLS and CDR2 YYNGEE come from the germline V gene. The CDR3 is 16 residues long. CDR3 sequence (DNA): TGTGCCAGCAGCGTAGGGCAGGGGGGGATGAACACTGAAGCTTTCTTT. This encodes CASSVGQGGMNTEAFF.

This clonotype was recorded at least ten times. The rearrangement joins TRBV29-1 to TRBJ2-1; D not resolved. CDR1 and CDR2 from the germline V gene are SQVTM and ANQGSEA. The V end was cut by 3 bases, the J end by 5 bases, with 11 bases between. The CDR3 consists of 13 residues. CDR3 amino acids: CSVDGDINNEQFF. The CDR3 DNA is TGCAGCGTTGATGGCGACATCAACAATGAGCAGTTCTTC.

Note on this clonotype: This may be a read error: a much more frequent sequence differs by one nucleotide. This chain connects TRBV6-2 or TRBV6-3 to TRBJ2-1; the D gene is possibly TRBD2 (6 bases). Germline V lookup: CDR1 MNHEY, CDR2 SVGEGT. The CDR3 extends over 17 amino acids. The CDR3 region is CSSSYSRGNIPNNEQFF. DNA for the CDR3: TGTTCCAGCAGTTACTCGCGGGGTAACATCCCGAACAATGAGCAGTTCTTC.

The chain couples TRBV20-1 to TRBJ2-4, with D possibly matching TRBD2 (5 bases). Germline CDR1 DFQATT, CDR2 SNEGSKA (reference sequence). V shed 0 bases and J shed 0 bases, with 12 bases lying between them. This CDR3 region has 16 residues. The DNA of the CDR3 is TGCAGTGCTAGAGATAGAACGGAGGTAGCCAAAAACATTCAGTACTTC. It specifies CSARDRTEVAKNIQYF.

This clonotype was seen a handful of times. The genes are TRBV19 and TRBJ2-7, with 7 nucleotides matching TRBD1. Germline V gives CDR1 LNHDA, CDR2 SQIVND (reference sequence). The CDR3 is made up of 15 amino acids. The J segment lost 3 bases and the V segment lost 4 bases, leaving 9 bases of the junction unmatched. CDR3 nucleotide sequence: TGTGCCAGTAGTACCTGGGACAGTAACATCTACGAGCAGTACTTC. This sequence encodes CASSTWDSNIYEQYF.